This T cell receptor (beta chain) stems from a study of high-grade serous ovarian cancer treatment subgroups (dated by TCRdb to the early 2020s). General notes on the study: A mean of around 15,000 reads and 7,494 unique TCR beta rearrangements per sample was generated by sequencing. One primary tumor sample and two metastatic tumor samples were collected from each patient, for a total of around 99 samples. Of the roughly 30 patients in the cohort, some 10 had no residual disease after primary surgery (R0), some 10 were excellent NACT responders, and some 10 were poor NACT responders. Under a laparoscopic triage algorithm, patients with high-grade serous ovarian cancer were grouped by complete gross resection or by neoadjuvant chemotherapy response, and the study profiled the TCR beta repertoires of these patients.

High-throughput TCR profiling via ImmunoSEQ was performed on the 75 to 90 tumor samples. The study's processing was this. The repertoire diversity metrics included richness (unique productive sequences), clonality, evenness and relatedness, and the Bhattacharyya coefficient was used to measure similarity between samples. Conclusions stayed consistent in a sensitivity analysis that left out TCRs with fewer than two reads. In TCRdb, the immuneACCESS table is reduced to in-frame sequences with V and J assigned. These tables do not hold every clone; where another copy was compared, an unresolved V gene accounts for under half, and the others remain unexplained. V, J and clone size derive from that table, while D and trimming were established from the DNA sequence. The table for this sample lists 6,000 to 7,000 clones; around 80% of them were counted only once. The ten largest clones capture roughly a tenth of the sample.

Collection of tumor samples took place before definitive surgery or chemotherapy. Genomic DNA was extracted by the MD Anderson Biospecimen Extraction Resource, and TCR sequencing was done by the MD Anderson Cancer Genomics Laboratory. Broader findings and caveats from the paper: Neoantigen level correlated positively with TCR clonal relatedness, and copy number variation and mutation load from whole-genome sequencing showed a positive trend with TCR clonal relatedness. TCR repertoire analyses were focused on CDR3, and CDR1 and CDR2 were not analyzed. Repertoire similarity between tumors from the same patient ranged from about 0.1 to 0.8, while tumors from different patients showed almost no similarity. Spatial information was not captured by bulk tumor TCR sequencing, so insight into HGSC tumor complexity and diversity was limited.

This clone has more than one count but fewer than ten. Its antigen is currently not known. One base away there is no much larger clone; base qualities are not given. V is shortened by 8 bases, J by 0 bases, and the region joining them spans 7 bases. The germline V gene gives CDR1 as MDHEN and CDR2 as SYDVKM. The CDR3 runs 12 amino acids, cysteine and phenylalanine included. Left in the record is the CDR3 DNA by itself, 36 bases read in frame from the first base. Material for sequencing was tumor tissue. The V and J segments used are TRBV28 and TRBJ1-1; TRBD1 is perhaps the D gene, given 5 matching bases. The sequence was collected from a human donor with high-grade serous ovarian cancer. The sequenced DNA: TGTGCCAGCCAGGACATGAACACTGAAGCTTTCTTT. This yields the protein CASQDMNTEAFF.